The following is a T cell receptor (beta chain) sequence with its context. Its antigen is unidentified. This CDR3 is built from 13 residues. The germline gives CDR1 MDHEN, CDR2 SYDVKM. With 3 bases removed from V and 7 bases from J, the gap between germline ends came to 13 bases. The data were obtained in a study of cytomegalovirus exposure and HLA in healthy donors. Turning to the study itself: Caucasian-associated ancestry cluster membership applied to about 77% of approximately 400 genotyped donors. Regarding the study as a whole: Most TCR sequences proved rare, with some public TCRs found in many donors. A prior analysis recorded that most TCR beta V segments were productive about 87% or about 30% of the time. Common viral pathogens seemed, in a later analysis, to connect with several of the most significant clusters.

13 Jbeta primers and 60 Vbeta primers were used for the PCR. Method: immunoSEQ multiplex PCR; TCRdb's copy keeps in-frame clones and lacks some. The sample has approximately 150,000 clones; 70% to 80% are singletons. The J gene is TRBJ2-7, the V gene TRBV28, with D unresolved. This receptor was identified in a woman aged 40 to 55 in good health and CMV-seropositive. The sample taken for sequencing was PBMCs. In DNA, the CDR3 is TGTGCCAGCAGTTTGCTAAGGTTCAGGGAGCAGTACTTC. Translated: CASSLLRFREQYF.